Listed below are T cell receptor beta chains from one sample, sequenced in a study of OX40 agonist ivuxolimab in advanced cancers. Produced via immunoSEQ multiplex PCR; TCRdb's table is partial and in-frame only. The repertoire has fewer than 85,000 clones, roughly 80% of them found once; the top ten carry around 1.7%. The specimen comprised CD4+ or CD8+ T cells sorted from blood, sampled in a trial of the OX40 agonist ivuxolimab. These receptors all stem from an adult with an advanced solid tumor such as melanoma, head and neck, liver or kidney cancer. Both conserved end residues are part of each CDR3. A D gene is named only where the DNA matches it firmly. Where a row states a size, it is once, few, many or the class of an expanded clone; other rows omit it.

len	j_gene	d_gene	abundance	v_gene	CDR3nt	CDR3aa
15	TRBJ1-2	.	many	TRBV6-6	TGTGCCAGCAGGACGAGGAGGGAGGGGAGCTATGGCTACACCTTC	CASRTRREGSYGYTF
14	TRBJ1-1	.	.	TRBV19	TGTGCCAGTAGTCCACACAGGGTCGCGACTGAAGCTTTCTTT	CASSPHRVATEAFF
14	TRBJ1-5	TRBD1	.	TRBV29-1	TGCAGCGTTCGAGAGCAGGGGGGTGGTCAGCCCCAGCATTTT	CSVREQGGGQPQHF
16	TRBJ1-1	.	.	TRBV15	TGTGCCACCAGCAGAGAGTCAGGGCTTGGGACGACTGAAGCTTTCTTT	CATSRESGLGTTEAFF
14	TRBJ2-1	.	.	TRBV6-1	TGTGCCAGCAGTGAACTAAATAGGGCGAATGAGCAGTTCTTC	CASSELNRANEQFF
13	TRBJ2-1	.	.	TRBV7-8	TGTGCCAGCAGCTTAAGCGTCCGGGGTGAGCAGTTCTTC	CASSLSVRGEQFF
11	TRBJ2-3	.	.	TRBV5-8	TGTGCCAGCACCCTACGGGATACGCAGTATTTT	CASTLRDTQYF
14	TRBJ1-2	.	.	TRBV29-1	TGCAGCGTTGTGCTCGCACTCCCCTCGGGTGGCTACACCTTC	CSVVLALPSGGYTF
15	TRBJ1-2	TRBD1	.	TRBV28	TGTGCCAGCAGTAATCAACTGGGACAGGGGGATGGCTACACCTTC	CASSNQLGQGDGYTF
14	TRBJ2-3	.	once	TRBV6-6	TGTGCCAGCAGGGACTTGGGCTTCACAGATACGCAGTATTTT	CASRDLGFTDTQYF
11	TRBJ2-7	TRBD1	.	TRBV10-3	TGTGCCTCTCGACAGGGGGACGAGCAGTACTTC	CASRQGDEQYF
14	TRBJ2-7	.	.	TRBV29-1	TGCAGCGTTCGGTCGGGTTTCCCAGGGTGGGAGCAGTACTTC	CSVRSGFPGWEQYF
13	TRBJ2-5	.	.	TRBV18	TGTGCCAGCTCGCAGGGCAGGTCGGAGACCCAGTACTTC	CASSQGRSETQYF
13	TRBJ2-3	.	few	TRBV5-6	TGTGCCAGCAAAAGGGCTGGTACAGATACGCAGTATTTT	CASKRAGTDTQYF
13	TRBJ2-2	.	.	TRBV6-6	TGTGCCAGCAGGCGCCGTCTCACCGGGGAGCTGTTTTTT	CASRRRLTGELFF
15	TRBJ2-2	TRBD1	.	TRBV5-1	TGCGCCAGCAGCCCCACAGGGGTCATCCCCGGGGAGCTGTTTTTT	CASSPTGVIPGELFF
12	TRBJ2-5	.	once	TRBV5-1	TGCGCCAGCAGCGCGGAGCAAGAGACCCAGTACTTC	CASSAEQETQYF
14	TRBJ2-2	.	.	TRBV7-2	TGTGCCAGCAGCTTAGCGTTAAACACCGGGGAGCTGTTTTTT	CASSLALNTGELFF
14	TRBJ1-3	.	once	TRBV2	TGTGCCAGCAGTGAAAACGGCAGGGAAAACACCATATATTTT	CASSENGRENTIYF
16	TRBJ2-5	TRBD2	.	TRBV5-5	TGTGCCAGCAGCTTGGGACTAGCGGGAGGGAAAGAGACCCAGTACTTC	CASSLGLAGGKETQYF
15	TRBJ1-2	.	.	TRBV5-6	TGTGCCAGCAGCCCAAGCTTGGCAGGGAGGAATGGCTACACCTTC	CASSPSLAGRNGYTF
12	TRBJ2-5	TRBD2	.	TRBV5-1	TGCGCCAGCAGGGCGGACCGGGAGGCCCAGTACTTC	CASRADREAQYF
17	TRBJ1-4	.	few	TRBV5-1	TGCGCCAGCAGCTCCGGTCAGGGTTACGCAACTAATGAAAAACTGTTTTTT	CASSSGQGYATNEKLFF
14	TRBJ1-2	.	.	TRBV11-2	TGTGCCAGCAGCTTAGGGGACGTCAACTATGGCTACACCTTC	CASSLGDVNYGYTF
16	TRBJ2-7	.	once	TRBV10-1	TGCGCCAGCGGGTTCATAGGCCCAGTCGCACCCCACGAGCAGTACTTC	CASGFIGPVAPHEQYF
17	TRBJ2-1	TRBD2	once	TRBV18	TGTGCCAGCTCGCTTAGCGGGGGCCCTAGCTCCTACAATGAGCAGTTCTTC	CASSLSGGPSSYNEQFF
15	TRBJ1-3	.	.	TRBV19	TGTGCCAGTAGTATGCAGGCGAACTCTGGAAACACCATATATTTT	CASSMQANSGNTIYF